This TCR beta chain emerged from a study of T cell responses to AZD1222 COVID-19 vaccine. Points from the study as a whole: It should be noted that donors were predominantly white British and more often female, and clonal diversity was possibly underestimated. Across the whole spike, CD4 TCRs peaked at regions 160-218 and 743-854. Spike-specific TCRs gained breadth and depth after people received two AZD1222 doses. Baseline seropositives among AZD1222 recipients totaled only five or six.

The assay was immunoSEQ multiplex PCR, and TCRdb's table has in-frame clones only and misses some. Of some 49,000 clones detected, over 85% appear once; the ten largest clones hold roughly 1.1%. Only one count was recorded for this clone. What it binds is unknown. The germline gives CDR1 SGDLS, CDR2 YYNGEE. Trimming left V 4 bases short and J 3 bases short, with 10 bases between. This CDR3 is 13 amino acids long. The receptor was derived from an adult who received the AZD1222 COVID-19 vaccine. The genes are TRBV9 and TRBJ1-2; D is unclear. The sample here was peripheral blood, taken 28 days after the second AZD1222 dose. The DNA for the CDR3 is TGTGCCAGCAGCACCGGGAAGGACTATGGCTACACCTTC. This translates into CASSTGKDYGYTF.